A single sample is the source of the 31 T cell receptor beta chains below, sequenced in a study of radiation and T cells in renal cell carcinoma (TCRdb year 2020). The library was built by means of the immunoSEQ multiplex PCR assay. Sourced from immuneACCESS, this table was stored by TCRdb with only in-frame sequences that have V and J called. A share of the clones is absent; for the studies checked, an unresolved V gene accounts for under half, and the remainder has no known explanation. Here the sample has 150,000 or so clones; around 78% occur a single time. The top ten hold under 25% of the sample. Per the publication, the time point label means: baseline pretreatment blood. What this sample's treatment or condition label stands for: 15 Gy SBRT to primary tumor, nephrectomy 4 weeks later. The sample was blood, taken from a patient whose treatment included radiotherapy and nephrectomy. The receptors derive from a woman aged 45-59 years with renal cell carcinoma.

This clone was observed a single time. V usage is TRBV9 and J usage is TRBJ2-7, with D perhaps being TRBD1 or TRBD2 (5 bases each). CDR3 length equals 14 residues. Trimming removed 0 bases at V and 3 bases at J, with 10 bases between. Germline-derived CDR1 and CDR2 are SGDLS and YYNGEE. The chain's CDR3 is CASSVGGTNYEQYF. For the CDR3, the DNA is TGTGCCAGCAGCGTAGGTGGGACCAACTACGAGCAGTACTTC.

CDR3 amino acids: CASSDPLYGYTF. The CDR3 DNA follows: TGTGCCAGCAGTGATCCTTTGTATGGCTACACCTTC. The chain uses TRBV27 and TRBJ1-2; D gene uncertain. V was shortened by 5 bases and J by 5 bases, with 9 bases between the two germline ends. The germline V gene encodes CDR1 MNHEY and CDR2 SMNVEV (reference sequence). There are 12 residues in the CDR3.

This rearrangement joins TRBV18 to TRBJ2-7; a possible D gene is TRBD2 (6 bases). CDR1 is KGHSH and CDR2 is LQKENI in the germline V gene. The germline V and J ends were trimmed by 0 bases and 6 bases, with 9 bases remaining between them. This CDR3 has 13 amino acids. The CDR3 DNA reads TGTGCCAGCTCACCACCGGGGGGTGCCGAGCAGTACTTC. This encodes CASSPPGGAEQYF.

In its sample, this clone was seen a few times. J is TRBJ1-2 and V is TRBV28; the D is unclear. The CDR3 is 12 amino acids. CDR1 and CDR2 from the germline V gene are MDHEN and SYDVKM. Trimming left V 6 bases short and J 13 bases short, with 18 bases between. The CDR3 sequence: CASRISREEVTF. Written as DNA, the CDR3 is TGTGCCAGCAGGATTAGTAGGGAAGAAGTCACCTTC.

This clone was seen a few times. V gene TRBV18 combines with J gene TRBJ2-3; D is uncertain. Trimming left V 4 bases short and J 0 bases short, with 8 bases between. This CDR3 has 14 residues. Germline V gene lookup returns CDR1 KGHSH and CDR2 LQKENI. CDR3 protein: CASSRTSSTDTQYF. CDR3 coding DNA: TGTGCCAGCTCACGGACCTCTAGCACAGATACGCAGTATTTT.

The chain combines TRBV5-1 with TRBJ2-6, with D hard to call. The length of the CDR3 is 14 residues. The V gene's germline CDR1 is SGHRS and CDR2 YFSETQ. The ends were cut back, 0 bases at V and 2 bases at J, with 3 bases in the middle. The CDR3 coding sequence is TGCGCCAGCAGCTTGGGGGCTGGGGCCAACGTCCTGACTTTC. The encoded protein is CASSLGAGANVLTF.

The rearrangement links TRBV7-2 to TRBJ2-3, with 10 positions matching TRBD2. The CDR3 consists of 15 residues. Germline CDR1 is SGHTA and CDR2 is FQGNSA. After removal of 7 bases from V and 6 bases from J, the junction contained 10 bases not matched to a gene. The CDR3 nucleotides read TGTGCCAGCACCATTGCTAGCGGGAGAGTGGATACGCAGTATTTT. Residues: CASTIASGRVDTQYF.

This chain connects TRBV9 to TRBJ1-4; TRBD1 aligns across 7 bases. The CDR3 length is 12 residues. In germline, CDR1 is SGDLS, CDR2 YYNGEE. V shed 5 bases and J 8 bases; nucleotides not matched to a gene: 3. The CDR3 sequence: CASSKTGEKLFF. The CDR3 DNA reads as TGTGCCAGCAGTAAGACAGGGGAAAAACTGTTTTTT.

The genes are TRBV7-9 and TRBJ1-4; 7 bases are shared with TRBD1. The CDR3 is 16 amino acids. Germline V CDR1 and CDR2: SEHNR, FQNEAQ (reference sequence). Trimming at V came to 4 bases and at J to 5 bases, leaving 10 bases not matched to a gene. The CDR3 loop is CASSSSAGTVNEKLFF. In DNA form, the CDR3 reads TGTGCCAGCAGCTCCTCAGCCGGGACAGTAAATGAAAAACTGTTTTTT.

This clone was counted a few times. The J gene is TRBJ1-2, the V gene TRBV9; no clear D. This CDR3 region has 13 residues. Trimming pared 4 bases from V and 4 bases from J, leaving 11 bases between. CDR1 SGDLS and CDR2 YYNGEE come from the germline V gene. In DNA form, the CDR3 reads TGTGCCAGCAGCAGAGAGGGCGCCTATGGCTACACCTTC. Translated, it gives CASSREGAYGYTF.

The chain couples TRBV7-2 to TRBJ1-6; TRBD1 agrees at 7 bases. Germline V gives CDR1 SGHTA, CDR2 FQGNSA. The CDR3 totals 14 residues. Unmatched junction bases numbered 2, after V lost 3 bases and J lost 6 bases. CDR3 sequence: CASSLGQSNSPLHF. CDR3 nucleotides: TGTGCCAGCAGCTTGGGACAGAGTAATTCACCCCTCCACTTT.

The count of this clone is one. The CDR3 spells CASSEADRLYNSPLHF. The CDR3 region has the DNA TGCGCCAGCAGTGAGGCCGATAGACTCTATAATTCACCCCTCCACTTT. The chain is built from TRBV10-2 and TRBJ1-6; D gene uncertain. The CDR3 is 16 residues long. The germline V gene encodes CDR1 WSHSY and CDR2 SAAADI. Trimming shortened V by 2 bases and J by 3 bases, and 11 bases separated the two germline ends.

This CDR3 is CASRKTRDTSYEQYF. The CDR3 DNA follows: TGTGCCAGCAGGAAGACCCGGGACACCTCCTACGAGCAGTACTTC. The rearrangement uses TRBV6-5 and TRBJ2-7; TRBD1 is a possible D gene (6 bases). The CDR3 has 15 amino acids. Trimming stripped 6 bases from V and 0 bases from J, with 15 bases between. Germline V CDR1 and CDR2: MNHEY, SVGAGI.

The chain is built from TRBV9 and TRBJ1-1; D is perhaps TRBD1 (6 bases). Trimming cost V 0 bases and J 3 bases, with 15 bases left between them. Germline V gene lookup returns CDR1 SGDLS and CDR2 YYNGEE. The CDR3 sequence is 16 residues long. CDR3 region: CASSVAVGEGDTEAFF. The CDR3 DNA sequence: TGTGCCAGCAGCGTAGCAGTAGGGGAGGGGGACACTGAAGCTTTCTTT.

The chain joins TRBV6-1 to TRBJ2-7; possibly TRBD2 for D (6 bases). Trimming took 1 base from V and 5 from J, leaving 15 bases between them. The CDR3 contains 15 residues. CDR1 and CDR2 (germline): MNHNS, SASEGT. The CDR3 sequence is CASSEVSGSSHEQYF. CDR3 nucleotide sequence: TGTGCCAGCAGTGAAGTTAGCGGTTCGTCCCACGAGCAGTACTTC.

The genes are TRBV9 and TRBJ1-4; D unclear. The CDR3 is made up of 15 amino acids. The germline V gene has CDR1 SGDLS and CDR2 YYNGEE. V lost 4 bases, J lost 1 base, and 11 bases lay in between. For the CDR3, the DNA is TGTGCCAGCAGCACGGGCCACCGAACTAATGAAAAACTGTTTTTT. Translation gives CASSTGHRTNEKLFF. Together with reference TRBV9 and TRBJ1-4, the CDR3 gives the full variable domain: DSGVTQTPKHLITATGQRVTLRCSPRSGDLSVYWYQQSLDQGLQFLIQYYNGEERAKGNILERFSAQQFPDLHSELNLSSLELGDSALYFCASSTGHRTNEKLFFGSGTQLSVL.

The chain recombines TRBV18 with TRBJ1-2; D possibly corresponds to TRBD1 (6 bases). Per the germline V gene, CDR1 is KGHSH and CDR2 is LQKENI. Trimming stripped 5 bases from V and 2 bases from J, with 15 bases between. The CDR3 covers 15 residues. Here the CDR3 reads CASSKAEGGNYGYTF. The CDR3 bases are TGTGCCAGCTCAAAGGCAGAGGGGGGAAACTATGGCTACACCTTC.

V and J are TRBV19 and TRBJ1-1; tentative D call: TRBD1 (5 bases). The CDR3 runs to 14 residues. Germline CDR1 reads LNHDA; CDR2 reads SQIVND (reference sequence). Trimming removed 5 bases at V and 1 base at J, with 11 bases between. CDR3 region: CASSSREGNTEAFF. In DNA form, the CDR3 reads TGTGCCAGTAGTTCCAGGGAGGGGAACACTGAAGCTTTCTTT.

The V call is TRBV27, the J call TRBJ2-7; 8 bases agree with TRBD1. There are 15 residues in the CDR3. J was trimmed by 1 base and V by 8 bases; bases with no gene match: 10. The germline gives CDR1 MNHEY, CDR2 SMNVEV (reference sequence). The CDR3, as DNA: TGTGCCAGCGCCCGACAGGGGAGTAGATCCTACGAGCAGTACTTC. It codes for CASARQGSRSYEQYF.

On this clone: Germline and junction disagree at one end, which may indicate a read error. The CDR3 region is CAAGYPPF. Written as DNA, the CDR3 is TGTGCCGCAGGGTACCCGCCGTTT. The chain uses TRBV7-2 and TRBJ1-4, with TRBD1 as a possible D gene (5 bases). Germline CDR1 SGHTA, CDR2 FQGNSA. The CDR3 loop spans 8 amino acids.

This chain joins TRBV2 and TRBJ1-2, with D uncertain. Per germline, CDR1 SNHLY and CDR2 FYNNEI. CDR3 size: 11 residues. V gave up 5 bases and J gave up 8 bases, with 9 bases separating them. CDR3 nucleotides: TGTGCCAGCAGTCCAACAGTCGGCTACACCTTC. Translated: CASSPTVGYTF.

The rearrangement uses TRBV18 and TRBJ2-2; D is undetermined. The CDR3 has 12 residues. The V gene lost 0 bases and the J gene lost 7 bases, with 3 bases spanning the gap. Germline CDR1 and CDR2: KGHSH and LQKENI. The CDR3 region has the DNA TGTGCCAGCTCACCACCGGACGGGGAGCTGTTTTTT. Translating it yields CASSPPDGELFF.

The chain joins TRBV5-4 to TRBJ1-4; no firm D call. CDR3 length: 14 amino acids. Germline-derived CDR1 and CDR2 are SGHNT and YYREEE (reference sequence). Trimming took 2 bases from V and 8 from J, leaving 13 bases between them. The CDR3 DNA reads TGTGCCAGCAGCTTAAGGTCCCCACGCGAAAAACTGTTTTTT. Amino acids: CASSLRSPREKLFF.

The chain recombines TRBV28 with TRBJ1-5, with D possibly being TRBD1 (5 bases). The CDR3 covers 13 residues. CDR1 and CDR2 (germline): MDHEN, SYDVKM. V was trimmed by 6 bases and J by 12 bases, leaving 18 bases between them. CDR3 in amino acids: CASSSSWGTVQHF. In DNA form, the CDR3 reads TGTGCCAGCAGCTCCTCATGGGGGACGGTCCAGCATTTT.

The V gene is TRBV10-3, the J gene TRBJ2-7; 11 bases map to TRBD2. The CDR3 spans 15 residues. V dropped 2 bases and J dropped 1; count of bases not matched to a gene: 1. The V gene's germline CDR1 is ENHRY and CDR2 SYGVKD. CDR3 nucleotide sequence: TGTGCCATCAGTGAGGGGACTAGCGGATCCTACGAGCAGTACTTC. The encoded protein is CAISEGTSGSYEQYF.

This chain connects TRBV5-1 to TRBJ2-7; no definite D call. From germline, CDR1 is SGHRS and CDR2 YFSETQ. The CDR3 runs to 12 residues. The ends were cut back, 5 bases at V and 4 bases at J, with 10 bases in the middle. The CDR3 region has the DNA TGCGCCAGCAGAGGCCAAACTTACGAGCAGTACTTC. This sequence encodes CASRGQTYEQYF.

The rearrangement links TRBV7-2 to TRBJ1-2; D might be TRBD1 (6 bases). Germline CDR1 is SGHTA and CDR2 is FQGNSA. CDR3 size: 17 residues. The V and J ends lost 2 bases and 4 bases respectively, with 20 bases between them. CDR3 residues: CASSLSWGRGIFYGYTF. CDR3 nucleotides: TGTGCCAGCAGCTTATCCTGGGGAAGGGGGATCTTCTATGGCTACACCTTC.

This clone was seen more than once but under ten times. The genes are TRBV10-3 and TRBJ2-2, with D unclear. The CDR3 is 12 amino acids. Germline V gene sequence: CDR1 ENHRY, CDR2 SYGVKD. The V and J ends lost 11 bases and 6 bases respectively, with 13 bases between them. The CDR3 protein is CAGSPAAGELFF. CDR3 bases: TGTGCCGGGTCACCGGCGGCCGGGGAGCTGTTTTTT.

The count of this clone is one. CDR3 sequence (DNA): TGTGCCAGCAGTGAAGCGCCTAGCGGGAGCTACAATGAGCAGTTCTTC. Translating gives CASSEAPSGSYNEQFF. This chain joins TRBV2 and TRBJ2-1, with 10 positions matching TRBD2. The CDR3 extends over 16 amino acids. In germline, CDR1 is SNHLY, CDR2 FYNNEI. Trimming took 0 bases from V and 3 from J; bases not matched to a gene: 2.

V usage is TRBV6-5 and J usage is TRBJ1-3; tentatively, D is TRBD1 (6 bases). Germline CDR1 MNHEY, CDR2 SVGAGI. CDR3 length: 16 residues. V lost 0 bases and J lost 4, with 13 bases in between. The CDR3 coding sequence is TGTGCCAGCAGTTACTCGCTTGCAGGGGCGGGAAACACCATATATTTT. Residues: CASSYSLAGAGNTIYF.

The chain employs TRBV29-1 and TRBJ2-1; 15 nucleotides agree with TRBD2. The CDR3 sequence is 15 residues long. Looked up from germline, CDR1 is SQVTM and CDR2 is ANQGSEA. Trimming removed 5 bases from V and 7 bases from J; junction bases left unmatched: 6. The CDR3 DNA follows: TGCAGCGTTCATGGACTAGCGGGAGGGATAAATGAGCAGTTCTTC. Residues: CSVHGLAGGINEQFF.